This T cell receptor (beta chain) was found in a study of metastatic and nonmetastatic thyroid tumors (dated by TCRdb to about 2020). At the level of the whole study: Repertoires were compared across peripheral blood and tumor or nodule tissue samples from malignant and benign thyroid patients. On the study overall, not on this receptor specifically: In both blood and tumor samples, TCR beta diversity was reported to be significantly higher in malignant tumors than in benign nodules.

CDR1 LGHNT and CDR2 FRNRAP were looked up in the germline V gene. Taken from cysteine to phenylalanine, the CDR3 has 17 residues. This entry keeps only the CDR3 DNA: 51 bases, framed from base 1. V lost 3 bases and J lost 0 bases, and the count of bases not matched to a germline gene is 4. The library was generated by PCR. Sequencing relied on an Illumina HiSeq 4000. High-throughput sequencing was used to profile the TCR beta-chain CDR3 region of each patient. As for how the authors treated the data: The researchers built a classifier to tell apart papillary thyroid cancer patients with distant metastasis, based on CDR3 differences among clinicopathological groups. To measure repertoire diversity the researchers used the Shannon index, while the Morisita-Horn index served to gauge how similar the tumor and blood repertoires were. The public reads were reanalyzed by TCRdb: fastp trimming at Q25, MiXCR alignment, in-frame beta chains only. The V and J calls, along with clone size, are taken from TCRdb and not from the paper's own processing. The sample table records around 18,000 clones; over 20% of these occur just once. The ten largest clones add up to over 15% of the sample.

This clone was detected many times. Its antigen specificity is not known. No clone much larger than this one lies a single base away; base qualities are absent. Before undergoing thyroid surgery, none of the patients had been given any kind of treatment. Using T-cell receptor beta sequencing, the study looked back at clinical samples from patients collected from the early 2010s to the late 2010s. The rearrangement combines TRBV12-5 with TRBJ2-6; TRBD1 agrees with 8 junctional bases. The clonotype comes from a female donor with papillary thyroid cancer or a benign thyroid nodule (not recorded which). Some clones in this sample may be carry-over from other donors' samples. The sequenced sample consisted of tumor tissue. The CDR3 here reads CASGFGQGDSGANVLTF. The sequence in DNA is TGTGCTAGTGGTTTTGGACAGGGAGACTCTGGGGCCAACGTCCTGACTTTC.